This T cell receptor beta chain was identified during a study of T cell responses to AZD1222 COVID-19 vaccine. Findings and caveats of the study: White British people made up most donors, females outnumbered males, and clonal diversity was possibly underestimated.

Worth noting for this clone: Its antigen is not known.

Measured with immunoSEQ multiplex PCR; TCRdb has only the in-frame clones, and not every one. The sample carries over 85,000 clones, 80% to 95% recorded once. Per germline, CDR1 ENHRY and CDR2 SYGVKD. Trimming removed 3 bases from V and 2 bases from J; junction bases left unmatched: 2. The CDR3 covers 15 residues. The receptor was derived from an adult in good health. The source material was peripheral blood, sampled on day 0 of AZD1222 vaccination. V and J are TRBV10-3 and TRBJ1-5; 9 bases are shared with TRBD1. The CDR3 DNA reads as TGTGCCATCAGTGAAAGGACAGGGGGCAATCAGCCCCAGCATTTT. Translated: CAISERTGGNQPQHF.